What follows are 6 T cell receptor beta chains derived from one specimen sequenced in a study of CD8 T cells in Susac syndrome. A quantity of about 0.5 to 1 ug RNA underwent reverse transcription using random hexamers. TCRdb passed the immunoSEQ multiplex PCR reads through MiXCR, listing each CDR3 protein once. The sample lists some 130,000 distinct CDR3 sequences, 85% to 95% occurring once. Source material: CD8+ T cells from PBMCs. The receptor source for this set is a human donor with Susac syndrome.

The CDR3 protein is CASSPAWSGLRGEKLFF. Here the CDR3 DNA reads TGTGCCAGCAGCCCTGCATGGTCAGGACTTAGAGGTGAAAAACTGTTTTTT. V usage is TRBV14 and J usage is TRBJ1-4; D remains ambiguous. Germline CDR1 reads SGHDN; CDR2 reads FVKESK. V lost 4 bases and J lost 7, with 22 bases in between. The CDR3 loop spans 17 amino acids.

The rearrangement joins TRBV10-2 to TRBJ2-7; 10 positions agree with TRBD1. The V segment lost 6 bases and the J segment 2 bases; nucleotides outside the gene matches: 7. Germline V gene lookup returns CDR1 WSHSY and CDR2 SAAADI. The CDR3 loop spans 15 amino acids. The CDR3 DNA reads as TGCGCCAGCAGGGACCCGGGACAGGGGACCTACGAGCAGTACTTC. Protein product: CASRDPGQGTYEQYF.

CDR3 DNA: TGTGCCAGTAGTACCCATGGACTAGACGGAACCTACGAGCAGTACTTC. Translation: CASSTHGLDGTYEQYF. The chain uses TRBV19 and TRBJ2-7; 7 positions match TRBD2. Germline-derived CDR1 and CDR2 are LNHDA and SQIVND (reference sequence). This CDR3 is 16 amino acids long. Trimming cost V 4 bases and J 2 bases; bases outside gene matches: 11.

This rearrangement joins TRBV18 to TRBJ2-3; TRBD2 aligns across 12 bases. The V and J ends lost 5 bases and 6 bases, in that order; junction bases with no gene match: 12. This CDR3 contains 17 residues. Germline lookup yields CDR1 KGHSH and CDR2 LQKENI. The CDR3 nucleotides read TGTGCCAGCTCAGAGAGACTAGCGGGGGACCCACGGGATACGCAGTATTTT. Its translation is CASSERLAGDPRDTQYF. The full variable domain, in which reference TRBV18 and TRBJ2-3 provide the parts outside the CDR3, is NAGVMQNPRHLVRRRGQEARLRCSPMKGHSHVYWYRQLPEEGLKFMVYLQKENIIDESGMPKERFSAEFPKEGPSILRIQQVVRGDSAAYFCASSERLAGDPRDTQYFGPGTRLTVL.

The chain is built from TRBV4-1 and TRBJ2-1, with D maybe TRBD2 (5 bases). The CDR3 is 14 residues long. The V end was cut by 2 bases, the J end by 15 bases, with 20 bases between. Germline V gene lookup returns CDR1 MGHRA and CDR2 YSYEKL. The CDR3 here is CASSQYPRRAEGFF. DNA for the CDR3: TGCGCCAGCAGCCAATATCCTAGAAGGGCCGAGGGGTTCTTC.

V usage is TRBV25-1 and J usage is TRBJ2-1, with D hard to call. CDR3 length: 10 amino acids. The germline V gene has CDR1 MGHDK and CDR2 SYGVNS. The V and J ends lost 6 bases and 9 bases respectively, with 6 bases between them. The chain's CDR3 is CASRSGEQFF. CDR3 DNA: TGTGCCAGCAGATCCGGTGAGCAGTTCTTC. Supplemented by reference TRBV25-1 and TRBJ2-1, the full variable domain reads EADIYQTPRYLVIGTGKKITLECSQTMGHDKMYWYQQDPGMELHLIHYSYGVNSTEKGDLSSESTVSRIRTEHFPLTLESARPSHTSQYLCASRSGEQFFGPGTRLTVL.